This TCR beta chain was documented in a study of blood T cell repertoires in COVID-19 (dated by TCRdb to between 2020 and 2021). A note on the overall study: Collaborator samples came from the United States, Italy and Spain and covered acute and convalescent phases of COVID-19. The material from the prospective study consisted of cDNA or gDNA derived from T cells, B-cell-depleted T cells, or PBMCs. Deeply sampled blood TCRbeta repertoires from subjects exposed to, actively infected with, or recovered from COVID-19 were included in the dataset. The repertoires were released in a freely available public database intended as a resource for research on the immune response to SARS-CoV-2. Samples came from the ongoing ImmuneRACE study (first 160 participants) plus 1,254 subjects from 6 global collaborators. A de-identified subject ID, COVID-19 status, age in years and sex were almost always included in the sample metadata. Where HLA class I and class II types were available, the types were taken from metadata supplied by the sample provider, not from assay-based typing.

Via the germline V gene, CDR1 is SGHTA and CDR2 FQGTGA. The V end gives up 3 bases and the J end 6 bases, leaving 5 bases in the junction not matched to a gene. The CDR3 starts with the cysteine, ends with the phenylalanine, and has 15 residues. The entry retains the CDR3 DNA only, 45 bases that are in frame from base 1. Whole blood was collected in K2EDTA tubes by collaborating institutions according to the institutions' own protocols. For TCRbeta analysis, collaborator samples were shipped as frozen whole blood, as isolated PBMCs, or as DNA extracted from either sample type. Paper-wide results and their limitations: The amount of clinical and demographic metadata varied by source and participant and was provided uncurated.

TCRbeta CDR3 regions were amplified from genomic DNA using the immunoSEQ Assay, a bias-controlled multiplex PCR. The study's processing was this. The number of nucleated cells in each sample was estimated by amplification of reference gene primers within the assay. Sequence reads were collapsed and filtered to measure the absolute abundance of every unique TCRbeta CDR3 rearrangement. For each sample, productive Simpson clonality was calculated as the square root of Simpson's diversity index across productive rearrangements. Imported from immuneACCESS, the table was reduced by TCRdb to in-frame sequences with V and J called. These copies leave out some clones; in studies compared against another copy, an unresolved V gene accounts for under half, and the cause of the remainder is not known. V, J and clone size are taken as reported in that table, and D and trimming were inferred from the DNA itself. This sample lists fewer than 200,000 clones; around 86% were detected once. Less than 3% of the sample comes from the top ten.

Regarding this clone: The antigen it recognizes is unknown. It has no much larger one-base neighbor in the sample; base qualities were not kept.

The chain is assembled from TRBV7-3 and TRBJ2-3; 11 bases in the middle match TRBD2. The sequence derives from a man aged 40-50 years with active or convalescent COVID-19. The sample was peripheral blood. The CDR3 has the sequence CASSLLGTSGDTQYF. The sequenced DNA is TGTGCCAGCAGCTTGTTAGGGACTAGCGGTGATACGCAGTATTTT.